This entry is about one T cell receptor beta chain. The sample is drawn from a study of blood T cell repertoires in COVID-19. Those enrolled, adults aged 18 to 89 years, came from about two dozen US areas. Sequenced by immunoSEQ multiplex PCR; TCRdb stores in-frame clones only, minus some. Found here are around 230,000 clones, 82% of them singletons; the top ten hold about 15%. The CDR3 is made up of 16 amino acids. V lost 5 bases to trimming and J lost 5 bases; unmatched junction nucleotides: 7. Germline CDR1 is MDHEN and CDR2 is SYDVKM. This chain uses TRBV28 with TRBJ2-3; 13 bases agree with TRBD2. Sequencing was carried out using PBMCs or T cells enriched from blood (not recorded which). The receptor was isolated from a man in his forties who had recovered from COVID-19. CDR3 in DNA: TGTGCCAGCAGTGCACCTTGGACTAGCGGGGGAGATACGCAGTATTTT. The encoded protein is CASSAPWTSGGDTQYF.